The rows below give T cell receptor beta chains drawn from one sample of a study of shared clonotypes between healthy human individuals. Sequencing was performed with immunoSEQ multiplex PCR; in TCRdb, only in-frame clones are kept and a portion is missing. The sample includes over 950,000 clones, approximately 75% of them seen just once. Specimen: memory CD4+ T cells from PBMCs. The source of these receptors is a man between 18 and 35 years old in good health. Some clones in this sample may be carry-over from other donors' samples. CDR3s include the opening cysteine and the closing phenylalanine or tryptophan. Fields, in order: CDR3 protein, CDR3 DNA, J gene, clone size, D gene, V gene. The D gene is left open where the match is weak. Expanded clones get a size class; other rows say once, few or many, or leave the size out.

CDR3aa: CASSLGQRTSTDTQYF; CDR3nt: TGCGCCAGCAGCTTGGGACAGCGGACTAGCACAGATACGCAGTATTTT; j_gene: TRBJ2-3; abundance: many; d_gene: NA; v_gene: TRBV5-1
CDR3aa: CASSAFVTYEQYF; CDR3nt: TGTGCCAGCAGCGCCTTTGTGACCTACGAGCAGTACTTC; j_gene: TRBJ2-7; abundance: few; d_gene: NA; v_gene: TRBV2
CDR3aa: CASSVDVLAGINEQYF; CDR3nt: TGTGCCAGCAGCGTAGATGTCCTAGCGGGAATAAACGAGCAGTACTTC; j_gene: TRBJ2-7; abundance: NA; d_gene: TRBD2; v_gene: TRBV9
CDR3aa: CASSLTGLAGETQYF; CDR3nt: TGTGCCAGCAGCTTAACTGGACTAGCTGGGGAGACCCAGTACTTC; j_gene: TRBJ2-5; abundance: NA; d_gene: TRBD2; v_gene: TRBV7-2
CDR3aa: CASRLRPSGTGELFF; CDR3nt: TGTGCCAGCAGACTGAGGCCCTCGGGCACCGGGGAGCTGTTTTTT; j_gene: TRBJ2-2; abundance: NA; d_gene: NA; v_gene: TRBV27
CDR3aa: CASSLRGVREQFF; CDR3nt: TGTGCCAGCAGCTTAAGGGGGGTTCGTGAGCAGTTCTTC; j_gene: TRBJ2-1; abundance: NA; d_gene: NA; v_gene: TRBV7-9
CDR3aa: CASSPPGLLNIQYF; CDR3nt: TGTGCCAGCAGTCCTCCGGGACTTCTAAACATTCAGTACTTC; j_gene: TRBJ2-4; abundance: NA; d_gene: NA; v_gene: TRBV6-5
CDR3aa: CASSLTGQGPEKLFF; CDR3nt: TGTGCCAGCAGCCTCACGGGACAGGGCCCTGAAAAACTGTTTTTT; j_gene: TRBJ1-4; abundance: NA; d_gene: TRBD1; v_gene: TRBV5-6
CDR3aa: CASSYGFRYGYTF; CDR3nt: TGTGCCAGCAGCTACGGTTTCCGCTATGGCTACACCTTC; j_gene: TRBJ1-2; abundance: NA; d_gene: NA; v_gene: TRBV5-5
CDR3aa: CASSSPSGTRNTEAFF; CDR3nt: TGTGCCAGCAGCTCCCCGAGTGGCACGCGGAACACTGAAGCTTTCTTT; j_gene: TRBJ1-1; abundance: NA; d_gene: NA; v_gene: TRBV11-2
CDR3aa: CSALRDRGYNEQFF; CDR3nt: TGCAGCGCGCTCCGGGACAGGGGCTACAATGAGCAGTTCTTC; j_gene: TRBJ2-1; abundance: many; d_gene: TRBD1; v_gene: TRBV29-1
CDR3aa: CASSLGLAGRGNNEQFF; CDR3nt: TGTGCCAGCAGTTTAGGGCTAGCGGGGCGCGGGAACAATGAGCAGTTCTTC; j_gene: TRBJ2-1; abundance: NA; d_gene: TRBD2; v_gene: TRBV27
CDR3aa: CASSEYGGTQWTYEQYF; CDR3nt: TGTGCCAGCAGTGAATACGGGGGGACACAATGGACCTACGAGCAGTACTTC; j_gene: TRBJ2-7; abundance: NA; d_gene: NA; v_gene: TRBV6-1
CDR3aa: CASSLRDRGPDTQYF; CDR3nt: TGTGCCAGCAGTTTAAGGGACAGGGGCCCAGATACGCAGTATTTT; j_gene: TRBJ2-3; abundance: once; d_gene: TRBD1; v_gene: TRBV27
CDR3aa: CASSQLLGLGETQYF; CDR3nt: TGTGCCAGCAGCCAACTCCTGGGGCTTGGAGAGACCCAGTACTTC; j_gene: TRBJ2-5; abundance: NA; d_gene: NA; v_gene: TRBV14
CDR3aa: CSVLWQSGANVLTF; CDR3nt: TGCAGCGTACTTTGGCAGTCTGGGGCCAACGTCCTGACTTTC; j_gene: TRBJ2-6; abundance: NA; d_gene: NA; v_gene: TRBV29-1
CDR3aa: CASSPRQGKTNEKLFF; CDR3nt: TGTGCCAGCAGTCCCCGACAGGGTAAAACTAATGAAAAACTGTTTTTT; j_gene: TRBJ1-4; abundance: NA; d_gene: TRBD1; v_gene: TRBV28
CDR3aa: CASSGLDSRRGGTGELFF; CDR3nt: TGTGCCAGCAGTGGCCTGGATTCGCGCAGGGGGGGCACCGGGGAGCTGTTTTTT; j_gene: TRBJ2-2; abundance: NA; d_gene: NA; v_gene: TRBV6-1
CDR3aa: CASQPAGATSDTQYF; CDR3nt: TGTGCCAGCCAACCCGCAGGGGCCACTTCGGATACGCAGTATTTT; j_gene: TRBJ2-3; abundance: NA; d_gene: NA; v_gene: TRBV6-1
CDR3aa: CASSFHGAWDDTQYF; CDR3nt: TGCGCCAGCAGCTTCCACGGAGCCTGGGATGATACGCAGTATTTT; j_gene: TRBJ2-3; abundance: NA; d_gene: NA; v_gene: TRBV5-1
CDR3aa: CASSYSIDGGGLFF; CDR3nt: TGTGCCAGCAGTTACTCGATCGACGGCGGGGGACTGTTTTTT; j_gene: TRBJ1-4; abundance: NA; d_gene: NA; v_gene: TRBV6-5
CDR3aa: CASSLAGGNEQYF; CDR3nt: TGTGCCAGCAGCTTAGCCGGTGGAAATGAGCAGTACTTC; j_gene: TRBJ2-7; abundance: NA; d_gene: NA; v_gene: TRBV7-2
CDR3aa: CASSLGSLDTQYF; CDR3nt: TGTGCCAGCAGCTTAGGCAGTCTCGATACGCAGTATTTT; j_gene: TRBJ2-3; abundance: NA; d_gene: NA; v_gene: TRBV7-3
CDR3aa: CASSPSGRGGGYTF; CDR3nt: TGTGCCAGCAGCCCATCCGGCAGGGGAGGGGGCTACACCTTC; j_gene: TRBJ1-2; abundance: NA; d_gene: NA; v_gene: TRBV14
CDR3aa: CASSFRDRDHEQYF; CDR3nt: TGCGCCAGCAGCTTCCGGGACAGGGACCACGAGCAGTACTTC; j_gene: TRBJ2-7; abundance: NA; d_gene: TRBD1; v_gene: TRBV5-1
CDR3aa: CASSHGVYEQYF; CDR3nt: TGTGCCAGCAGCCATGGGGTATACGAGCAGTACTTC; j_gene: TRBJ2-7; abundance: once; d_gene: NA; v_gene: TRBV7-9
CDR3aa: CASSVRDRGPFEQYF; CDR3nt: TGTGCCAGCAGCGTGAGGGACAGGGGGCCCTTCGAGCAGTACTTC; j_gene: TRBJ2-7; abundance: NA; d_gene: TRBD1; v_gene: TRBV9
CDR3aa: CASSSQSTVEETQYF; CDR3nt: TGTGCCAGCAGCTCACAGTCGACAGTAGAAGAGACCCAGTACTTC; j_gene: TRBJ2-5; abundance: NA; d_gene: NA; v_gene: TRBV11-2
CDR3aa: CASTRAGTGNTGELFF; CDR3nt: TGTGCCAGCACCCGAGCCGGGACAGGGAACACCGGGGAGCTGTTTTTT; j_gene: TRBJ2-2; abundance: NA; d_gene: TRBD1; v_gene: TRBV28
CDR3aa: CASSLGAGGVNEQFF; CDR3nt: TGTGCCAGCAGTTTGGGAGCGGGAGGCGTAAATGAGCAGTTCTTC; j_gene: TRBJ2-1; abundance: many; d_gene: TRBD2; v_gene: TRBV28
CDR3aa: CASSFSTGELFF; CDR3nt: TGCGCCAGCAGCTTTTCAACCGGGGAGCTGTTTTTT; j_gene: TRBJ2-2; abundance: few; d_gene: NA; v_gene: TRBV5-1
CDR3aa: CASSLVEGANVLTF; CDR3nt: TGCGCCAGCAGCTTGGTTGAGGGGGCCAACGTCCTGACTTTC; j_gene: TRBJ2-6; abundance: many; d_gene: NA; v_gene: TRBV5-1
CDR3aa: CASSVRDASGNTIYF; CDR3nt: TGTGCCAGCAGCGTTCGGGACGCCTCTGGAAACACCATATATTTT; j_gene: TRBJ1-3; abundance: few; d_gene: NA; v_gene: TRBV9
CDR3aa: CASSQGATGEAFF; CDR3nt: TGCGCCAGCAGCCAGGGGGCGACGGGTGAAGCTTTCTTT; j_gene: TRBJ1-1; abundance: NA; d_gene: NA; v_gene: TRBV4-3
CDR3aa: CASSSRVPPYEQYF; CDR3nt: TGTGCCAGCAGCTCACGGGTGCCCCCCTACGAGCAGTACTTC; j_gene: TRBJ2-7; abundance: once; d_gene: NA; v_gene: TRBV27
CDR3aa: CASSIPPRAGANYGYTF; CDR3nt: TGTGCCAGTAGTATCCCACCCCGGGCAGGGGCCAACTATGGCTACACCTTC; j_gene: TRBJ1-2; abundance: NA; d_gene: NA; v_gene: TRBV19
CDR3aa: CASRRTSGDSYEQYF; CDR3nt: TGTGCCAGCAGACGGACTAGCGGGGACTCCTACGAGCAGTACTTC; j_gene: TRBJ2-7; abundance: NA; d_gene: TRBD2; v_gene: TRBV28
CDR3aa: CASSGSGQETQYF; CDR3nt: TGTGCCAGCAGCGGTAGTGGTCAAGAGACCCAGTACTTC; j_gene: TRBJ2-5; abundance: NA; d_gene: NA; v_gene: TRBV2
CDR3aa: CASSGTGLAEPYNEQFF; CDR3nt: TGTGCCAGCAGCGGGACGGGACTAGCGGAACCCTACAATGAGCAGTTCTTC; j_gene: TRBJ2-1; abundance: NA; d_gene: TRBD2; v_gene: TRBV9
CDR3aa: CASSSGTSYTGELFF; CDR3nt: TGTGCCAGCAGCTCCGGGACTAGTTACACCGGGGAGCTGTTTTTT; j_gene: TRBJ2-2; abundance: many; d_gene: TRBD2; v_gene: TRBV5-4
CDR3aa: CASSWGGVSSNQPQHF; CDR3nt: TGTGCCAGCAGCTGGGGGGGGGTTTCTAGCAATCAGCCCCAGCATTTT; j_gene: TRBJ1-5; abundance: NA; d_gene: NA; v_gene: TRBV11-2
CDR3aa: CASRGLAGGTGELFF; CDR3nt: TGTGCCAGCAGGGGACTAGCGGGAGGAACCGGGGAGCTGTTTTTT; j_gene: TRBJ2-2; abundance: NA; d_gene: TRBD2; v_gene: TRBV7-3
CDR3aa: CASSYSISRGLEKLFF; CDR3nt: TGTGCCAGCAGTTACTCGATTTCCAGGGGACTTGAAAAACTGTTTTTT; j_gene: TRBJ1-4; abundance: NA; d_gene: NA; v_gene: TRBV6-5
CDR3aa: CASSIDRSTDTQYF; CDR3nt: TGTGCCAGCAGCATCGACAGGAGCACAGATACGCAGTATTTT; j_gene: TRBJ2-3; abundance: NA; d_gene: NA; v_gene: TRBV7-9
CDR3aa: CASRKGLPETQYF; CDR3nt: TGTGCCAGCAGAAAAGGACTCCCTGAGACCCAGTACTTC; j_gene: TRBJ2-5; abundance: NA; d_gene: NA; v_gene: TRBV2
CDR3aa: CSNREQFF; CDR3nt: TGTTCCAACAGGGAGCAGTTCTTC; j_gene: TRBJ2-1; abundance: NA; d_gene: NA; v_gene: TRBV20-1
CDR3aa: CASSLSGGYRTYEQYF; CDR3nt: TGTGCCAGCAGTTTATCAGGGGGCTATCGGACCTACGAGCAGTACTTC; j_gene: TRBJ2-7; abundance: NA; d_gene: TRBD1; v_gene: TRBV27
CDR3aa: CASSYEASTYEQYF; CDR3nt: TGTGCCAGCAGTTATGAGGCGTCCACCTACGAGCAGTACTTC; j_gene: TRBJ2-7; abundance: NA; d_gene: NA; v_gene: TRBV6-6
CDR3aa: CASSLAREGGYTF; CDR3nt: TGTGCCAGCAGCTTAGCCAGGGAGGGTGGCTACACCTTC; j_gene: TRBJ1-2; abundance: NA; d_gene: NA; v_gene: TRBV7-2
CDR3aa: CASSDGFYEQYF; CDR3nt: TGTGCCAGCAGTGACGGTTTTTACGAGCAGTACTTC; j_gene: TRBJ2-7; abundance: many; d_gene: NA; v_gene: TRBV6-1